These 26 T cell receptor beta chains were all obtained from the same sample, sequenced in a study of T cell changes during pregnancy in multiple sclerosis. Sequencing was performed with immunoSEQ multiplex PCR; in TCRdb, only in-frame clones are kept and a portion is missing. The repertoire holds 35,000 to 45,000 clones, with around nine tenths as singletons. The sample here was CD4+ T cells from peripheral blood mononuclear cells, taken after pregnancy. These receptors all stem from a female donor with multiple sclerosis, enrolled in a pregnancy study.

This sequence joins TRBV7-2 and TRBJ1-2; D is unresolved. CDR3 length: 17 amino acids. V was trimmed by 0 bases and J by 2 bases, leaving 16 bases between them. Per the germline V gene, CDR1 is SGHTA and CDR2 is FQGNSA. The chain's CDR3 is CASSLASHPGENYGYTF. The CDR3 DNA reads TGTGCCAGCAGCTTAGCCTCCCATCCCGGAGAGAACTATGGCTACACCTTC.

The V and J genes are TRBV6-5 and TRBJ2-7; 10 bases line up with TRBD1. Trimming cost V 6 bases and J 1 base; bases outside gene matches: 6. The CDR3 contains 15 residues. CDR1 is MNHEY and CDR2 is SVGAGI in the germline V gene. The CDR3 sequence: CASRRGQGISYEQYF. The CDR3 nucleotides read TGTGCCAGCAGGAGGGGACAGGGGATTTCCTACGAGCAGTACTTC.

The table lists this clone with a count of one. The chain joins TRBV2 to TRBJ2-1; TRBD1 is a possible D gene (6 bases). The CDR3 has 16 residues. Germline CDR1 is SNHLY and CDR2 is FYNNEI. V lost 1 base, J lost 4 bases, and 14 bases lay in between. The CDR3, as DNA: TGTGCCAGCAGTGAAGAAGGGGGACCGCCTTACAATGAGCAGTTCTTC. Its translation is CASSEEGGPPYNEQFF.

V and J are TRBV5-1 and TRBJ2-2, with a possible D match to TRBD2 (5 bases). The CDR3 loop spans 15 amino acids. Per germline, CDR1 SGHRS and CDR2 YFSETQ. The V end lost 0 bases, the J end lost 4 bases, and 10 bases lay between the germline ends. CDR3 protein: CASSLGGYGTGELFF. The CDR3 DNA sequence: TGCGCCAGCAGCTTGGGAGGGTATGGCACCGGGGAGCTGTTTTTT.

V is TRBV4-3 and J is TRBJ1-3; no clear D. The CDR3 is made up of 15 amino acids. Germline V gene data show CDR1 as LGHNA and CDR2 as YSLEER. Trimming took off 1 base at V and 4 bases at J, with 11 bases between the two ends. The CDR3 nucleotides read TGCGCCAGCAGCCAAGCATATGTTCAGGGAAACACCATATATTTT. Encoded protein: CASSQAYVQGNTIYF.

This clone came up a few times. The genes are TRBV4-3 and TRBJ2-1; tentative D call: TRBD2 (6 bases). Germline V gives CDR1 LGHNA, CDR2 YSLEER. The CDR3 has 16 amino acids. Trimming stripped 1 base from V and 8 bases from J, with 18 bases between. Written as DNA, the CDR3 is TGCGCCAGCAGCCAAGGGCGGGACCTTAGCCTCGATGAGCAGTTCTTC. Encoded protein: CASSQGRDLSLDEQFF.

The V and J genes are TRBV4-1 and TRBJ2-5, with TRBD2 as a possible D gene (6 bases). This CDR3 spans 18 amino acids. The V and J ends lost 5 bases and 3 bases respectively, with 25 bases between them. Germline V gene data show CDR1 as MGHRA and CDR2 as YSYEKL. The CDR3 is CASSAPGLRRKVEETQYF. CDR3 DNA: TGCGCCAGCAGCGCTCCGGGACTCCGGCGCAAGGTTGAAGAGACCCAGTACTTC.

This clone was counted a few times. The J gene is TRBJ2-7, the V gene TRBV27, with TRBD1 as a possible D gene (6 bases). Trimming stripped 2 bases from V and 2 bases from J, with 13 bases between. The germline V gene has CDR1 MNHEY and CDR2 SMNVEV (reference sequence). The CDR3 is 15 residues long. This chain's CDR3 is CASSLRAGETYEQYF. The CDR3 nucleotides read TGTGCCAGCAGTTTACGGGCAGGGGAAACCTACGAGCAGTACTTC.

The CDR3 reads CASSINAHSGNTIYF. The DNA for the CDR3 is TGTGCCAGTAGTATTAACGCACACTCTGGAAACACCATATATTTT. This rearrangement joins TRBV19 to TRBJ1-3, with no clear D. V was pared by 3 bases and J by 0 bases, with 9 bases between. CDR3 length: 15 residues. Per germline, CDR1 LNHDA and CDR2 SQIVND (reference sequence).

A few counts support this clone. This chain connects TRBV5-1 to TRBJ1-1, with D perhaps TRBD1 (6 bases). The germline gives CDR1 SGHRS, CDR2 YFSETQ. Trimming left V 0 bases short and J 9 bases short, with 21 bases between. The CDR3 length is 16 residues. DNA for the CDR3: TGCGCCAGCAGCTTGGTCACCGCTTCGACAGGCCCTCAAGCTTTCTTT. Residues: CASSLVTASTGPQAFF.

This clone is medium-sized (0.01 to 0.1%) by share. At one boundary the junction diverges from the germline segment, which might be a read error. V gene TRBV7-7 combines with J gene TRBJ1-6; 8 bases fit TRBD1. Germline V gives CDR1 SSHAT, CDR2 FNYEAQ (reference sequence). The CDR3 runs to 13 residues. The CDR3 DNA reads as TGTGCTAGCAGCAAAGGGACAGGCGCACCCCTCCACTTT. This codes for CASSKGTGAPLHF.

The chain's CDR3 is CASSPQVAGANNEQFF. The CDR3 DNA reads as TGTGCCAGCAGCCCCCAGGTGGCAGGGGCGAACAATGAGCAGTTCTTC. The J gene is TRBJ2-1, the V gene TRBV9; a weak D match, TRBD1 (6 bases). The germline V and J ends were trimmed by 4 bases and 5 bases, with 19 bases remaining between them. The CDR3 totals 16 residues. The germline gives CDR1 SGDLS, CDR2 YYNGEE.

The rearrangement joins TRBV6-5 to TRBJ2-5; 8 positions agree with TRBD2. V gave up 6 bases and J gave up 1 base; unmatched junction bases: 4. Germline lookup yields CDR1 MNHEY and CDR2 SVGAGI. This CDR3 contains 14 residues. CDR3 in DNA: TGTGCCAGCAGCATCGGGGGGGCCCAAGAGACCCAGTACTTC. It yields the protein CASSIGGAQETQYF.

J is TRBJ1-2 and V is TRBV30; D possibly corresponds to TRBD1 (5 bases). The germline V gene has CDR1 GTSNPN and CDR2 SVGIG (reference sequence). Trimming shortened V by 0 bases and J by 10 bases, and 15 bases separated the two germline ends. There are 13 residues in the CDR3. The DNA of the CDR3 is TGTGCCTGGAGTGTACTTCGTGGAGGGGACTACACCTTC. Residues: CAWSVLRGGDYTF.

The genes are TRBV7-9 and TRBJ1-6, with 7 nucleotides matching TRBD1. The CDR3 is 16 amino acids. Trimming took 5 bases from V and 3 from J; bases not matched to a gene: 7. The germline V gene has CDR1 SEHNR and CDR2 FQNEAQ (reference sequence). DNA of the CDR3: TGTGCCAGCAGCCTGATGACAGGGATCTATAATTCACCCCTCCACTTT. It yields the protein CASSLMTGIYNSPLHF.

The chain uses TRBV2 and TRBJ1-1, with D perhaps TRBD1 (5 bases). Between the trimmed V and J ends, which lost 6 bases and 2 bases, there was a span of 13 bases. CDR1 and CDR2 from the germline V gene are SNHLY and FYNNEI. This CDR3 has 14 residues. The CDR3, as DNA: TGTGCCAGCAGATTGACAGCCCAAAACACTGAAGCTTTCTTT. Its translation: CASRLTAQNTEAFF.

The table lists this clone with a few counts. This chain uses TRBV7-9 with TRBJ2-3; 11 bases are shared with TRBD2. The CDR3 extends over 12 amino acids. Trimming took 5 bases from V and 11 from J; bases not matched to a gene: 3. The germline V gene has CDR1 SEHNR and CDR2 FQNEAQ (reference sequence). The CDR3 coding sequence is TGTGCCAGCAGCATAACTAGCGGGGGGCAGTATTTT. As protein: CASSITSGGQYF.

The chain employs TRBV19 and TRBJ1-3; TRBD1 is a possible D gene (5 bases). Germline V CDR1 and CDR2: LNHDA, SQIVND (reference sequence). This CDR3 is built from 13 residues. V was cut by 10 bases and J by 4 bases, with 14 bases left in between. CDR3 sequence: CATSRGFGNTIYF. DNA for the CDR3: TGTGCCACCAGTAGGGGATTCGGAAACACCATATATTTT.

This chain links TRBV19 with TRBJ2-1, with D perhaps matching TRBD1 (5 bases). Germline CDR1 reads LNHDA; CDR2 reads SQIVND (reference sequence). Trimming removed 3 bases at V and 2 bases at J, with 11 bases between. The CDR3 loop spans 15 amino acids. CDR3 amino acids: CASSIYGHPYNEQFF. The CDR3, as DNA: TGTGCCAGTAGTATCTACGGACACCCCTACAATGAGCAGTTCTTC.

The chain links TRBV7-9 to TRBJ2-1; maybe TRBD1 (5 bases). This CDR3 is built from 15 residues. Germline CDR1 reads SEHNR; CDR2 reads FQNEAQ (reference sequence). Trimming took off 3 bases at V and 2 bases at J, with 11 bases between the two ends. The CDR3 nucleotides are TGTGCCAGCAGCTTTGGGGCAGTTACCTACAATGAGCAGTTCTTC. Translating gives CASSFGAVTYNEQFF.

For this clone: The same CDR3 also results from other DNA sequences found in this sample. DNA for the CDR3: TGCGCCAGCAGCCCCGGACTAGATACGCAGTATTTT. Its translation: CASSPGLDTQYF. The chain couples TRBV5-1 to TRBJ2-3, with D possibly being TRBD2 (5 bases). The ends were cut back, 4 bases at V and 5 bases at J, with 8 bases in the middle. Germline CDR1 is SGHRS and CDR2 is YFSETQ. The length of the CDR3 is 12 residues.

V gene TRBV28 combines with J gene TRBJ1-1; 7 bases align to TRBD1. The CDR3 loop spans 16 amino acids. The V gene's germline CDR1 is MDHEN and CDR2 SYDVKM. V gave up 6 bases and J gave up 0 bases; unmatched junction bases: 10. As DNA, the CDR3 is TGTGCCAGCAGCTCCACAGGGGAGGCCGTGAACACTGAAGCTTTCTTT. Protein sequence: CASSSTGEAVNTEAFF.

The chain has TRBV29-1 and TRBJ2-5; D unresolved. The CDR3 loop spans 12 amino acids. Trimming left V 0 bases short and J 2 bases short, with 4 bases between. Germline V gene lookup returns CDR1 SQVTM and CDR2 ANQGSEA. This chain's CDR3 is CSVEDGQETQYF. The CDR3 coding sequence is TGCAGCGTTGAAGACGGGCAAGAGACCCAGTACTTC. Full variable domain (outside the CDR3, taken from reference TRBV29-1 and TRBJ2-5): SAVISQKPSRDICQRGTSLTIQCQVDSQVTMMFWYRQQPGQSLTLIATANQGSEATYESGFVIDKFPISRPNLTFSTLTVSNMSPEDSSIYLCSVEDGQETQYFGPGTRLLVL.

This chain uses TRBV11-3 with TRBJ2-1; a weak D match, TRBD2 (5 bases). CDR3 length: 15 amino acids. Germline assignment: CDR1 SGHNT and CDR2 YENEEA. V lost 4 bases and J lost 5, with 15 bases in between. The CDR3 protein is CASSSKAGRDNEQFF. The CDR3 DNA reads TGTGCCAGCAGCTCAAAGGCCGGGCGGGACAATGAGCAGTTCTTC.

The chain uses TRBV7-2 and TRBJ1-1, with a weak D call TRBD1 (6 bases). Germline CDR1 is SGHTA and CDR2 is FQGNSA. The V gene lost 6 bases and the J gene lost 1 base, with 15 bases spanning the gap. The CDR3 spans 15 residues. This CDR3 is CASRLVLGGNTEAFF. CDR3 coding DNA: TGTGCCAGCAGGCTAGTTCTAGGGGGGAACACTGAAGCTTTCTTT.

The chain employs TRBV7-2 and TRBJ2-7, with 8 bases identical to TRBD1. The V gene end was trimmed by 5 bases and the J gene end by 4 bases; junction bases not matched to a gene: 7. The CDR3 spans 14 residues. The V gene's germline CDR1 is SGHTA and CDR2 FQGNSA. CDR3: CASSRWTGPYEQYF. DNA of the CDR3: TGTGCCAGCAGCCGCTGGACAGGGCCATACGAGCAGTACTTC.